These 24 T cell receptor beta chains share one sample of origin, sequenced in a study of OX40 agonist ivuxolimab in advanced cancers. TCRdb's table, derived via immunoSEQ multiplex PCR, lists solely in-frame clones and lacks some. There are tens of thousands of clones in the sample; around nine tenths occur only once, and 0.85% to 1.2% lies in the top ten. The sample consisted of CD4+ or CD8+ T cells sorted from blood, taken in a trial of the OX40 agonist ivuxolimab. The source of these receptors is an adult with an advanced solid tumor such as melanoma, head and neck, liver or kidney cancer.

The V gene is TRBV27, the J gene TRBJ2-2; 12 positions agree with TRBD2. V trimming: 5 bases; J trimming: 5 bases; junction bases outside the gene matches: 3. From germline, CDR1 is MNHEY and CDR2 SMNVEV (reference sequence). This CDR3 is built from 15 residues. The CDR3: CASSRTSGATGELFF. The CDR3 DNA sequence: TGTGCCAGCAGTCGGACTAGCGGGGCGACCGGGGAGCTGTTTTTT.

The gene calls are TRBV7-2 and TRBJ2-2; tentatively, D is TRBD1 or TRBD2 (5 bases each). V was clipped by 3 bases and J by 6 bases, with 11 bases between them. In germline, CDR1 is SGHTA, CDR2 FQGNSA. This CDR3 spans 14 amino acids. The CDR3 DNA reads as TGTGCCAGCAGCTTGACCGGGGCCGCCGGGGAGCTGTTTTTT. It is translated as CASSLTGAAGELFF.

The CDR3 DNA is TGTGCCAGCACCCCTCTCAGTCCAATGTCCTACAATGAGCAGTTCTTC. Its translation is CASTPLSPMSYNEQFF. The chain is built from TRBV5-6 and TRBJ2-1; no clear D. Per germline, CDR1 SGHDT and CDR2 YYEEEE. The CDR3 is made up of 16 amino acids. Trimming stripped 6 bases from V and 1 base from J, with 17 bases between.

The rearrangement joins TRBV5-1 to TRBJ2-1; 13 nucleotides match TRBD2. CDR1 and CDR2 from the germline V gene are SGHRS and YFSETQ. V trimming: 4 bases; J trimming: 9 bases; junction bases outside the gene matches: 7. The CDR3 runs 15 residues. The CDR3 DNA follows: TGCGCCAGCAGCGCCGGGACTAGCGGGACCCCTGAGCAGTTCTTC. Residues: CASSAGTSGTPEQFF.

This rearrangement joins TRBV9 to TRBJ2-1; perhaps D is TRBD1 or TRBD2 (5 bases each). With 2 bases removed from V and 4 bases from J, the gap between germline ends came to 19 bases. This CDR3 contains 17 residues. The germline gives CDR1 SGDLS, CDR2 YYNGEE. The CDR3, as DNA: TGTGCCAGCAGCGTTGAGGGGTCGCAGGGTTGGTACAATGAGCAGTTCTTC. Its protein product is CASSVEGSQGWYNEQFF.

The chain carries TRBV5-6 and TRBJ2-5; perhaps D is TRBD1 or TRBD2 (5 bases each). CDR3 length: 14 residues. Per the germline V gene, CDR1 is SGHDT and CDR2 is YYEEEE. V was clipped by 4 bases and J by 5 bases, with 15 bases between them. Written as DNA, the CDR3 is TGTGCCAGCAGCGTCCTACGGGGACGGGAGACCCAGTACTTC. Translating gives CASSVLRGRETQYF.

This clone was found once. This CDR3 reads CSVATGFNEKLFF. The CDR3 region has the DNA TGCAGCGTTGCGACAGGCTTTAATGAAAAACTGTTTTTT. The rearrangement links TRBV29-1 to TRBJ1-4, with D possibly being TRBD1 (6 bases). This CDR3 spans 13 amino acids. Trimming pared 4 bases from V and 4 bases from J, leaving 10 bases between. The germline V gene has CDR1 SQVTM and CDR2 ANQGSEA.

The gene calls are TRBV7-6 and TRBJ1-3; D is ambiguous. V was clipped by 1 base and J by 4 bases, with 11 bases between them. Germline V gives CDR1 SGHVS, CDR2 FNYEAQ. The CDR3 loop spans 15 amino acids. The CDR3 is CASSLEATRGNTIYF. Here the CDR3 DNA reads TGTGCCAGCAGCTTAGAAGCAACGAGAGGAAACACCATATATTTT.

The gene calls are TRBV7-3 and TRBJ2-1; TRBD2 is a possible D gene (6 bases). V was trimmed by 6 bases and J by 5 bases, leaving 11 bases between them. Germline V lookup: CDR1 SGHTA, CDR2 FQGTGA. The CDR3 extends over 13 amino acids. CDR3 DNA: TGTGCCAGCAGGTGGGGACTCAACAATGAGCAGTTCTTC. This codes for CASRWGLNNEQFF.

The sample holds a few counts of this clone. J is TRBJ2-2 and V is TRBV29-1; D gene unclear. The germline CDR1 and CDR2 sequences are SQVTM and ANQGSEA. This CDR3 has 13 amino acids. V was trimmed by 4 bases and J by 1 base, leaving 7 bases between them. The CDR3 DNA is TGCAGCGTTGGGAAGGGGAACACCGGGGAGCTGTTTTTT. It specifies CSVGKGNTGELFF.

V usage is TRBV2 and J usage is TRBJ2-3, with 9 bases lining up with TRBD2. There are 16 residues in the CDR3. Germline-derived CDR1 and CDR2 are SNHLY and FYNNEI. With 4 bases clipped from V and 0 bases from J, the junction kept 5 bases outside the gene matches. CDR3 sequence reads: CASSGRLAASTDTQYF. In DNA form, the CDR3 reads TGTGCCAGCAGTGGCCGACTAGCGGCTAGCACAGATACGCAGTATTTT.

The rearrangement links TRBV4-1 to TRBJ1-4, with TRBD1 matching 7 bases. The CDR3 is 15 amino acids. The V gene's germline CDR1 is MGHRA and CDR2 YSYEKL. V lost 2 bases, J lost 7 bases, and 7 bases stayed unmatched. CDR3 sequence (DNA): TGCGCCAGCAGCCAAACAGGGGCGGGTGGTGAAAAACTGTTTTTT. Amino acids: CASSQTGAGGEKLFF.

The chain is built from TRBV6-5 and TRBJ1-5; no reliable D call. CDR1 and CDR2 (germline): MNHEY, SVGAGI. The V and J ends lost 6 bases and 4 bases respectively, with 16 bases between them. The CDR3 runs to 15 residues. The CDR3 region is CASSNREGGNQPQHF. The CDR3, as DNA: TGTGCCAGCAGCAATAGGGAGGGCGGGAATCAGCCCCAGCATTTT.

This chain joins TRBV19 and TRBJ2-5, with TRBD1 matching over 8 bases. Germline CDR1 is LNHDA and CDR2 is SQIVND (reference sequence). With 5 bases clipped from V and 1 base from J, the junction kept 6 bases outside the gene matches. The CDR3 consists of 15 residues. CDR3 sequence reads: CASSQAGTGQETQYF. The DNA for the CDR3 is TGTGCCAGTAGTCAAGCCGGGACAGGCCAAGAGACCCAGTACTTC.

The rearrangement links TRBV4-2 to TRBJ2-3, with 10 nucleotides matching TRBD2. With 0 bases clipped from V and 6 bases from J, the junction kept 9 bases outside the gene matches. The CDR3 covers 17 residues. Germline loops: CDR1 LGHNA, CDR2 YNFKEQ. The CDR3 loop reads CASSQDPTSGHGDTQYF. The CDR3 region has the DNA TGTGCCAGCAGCCAAGACCCGACTAGCGGGCATGGCGATACGCAGTATTTT.

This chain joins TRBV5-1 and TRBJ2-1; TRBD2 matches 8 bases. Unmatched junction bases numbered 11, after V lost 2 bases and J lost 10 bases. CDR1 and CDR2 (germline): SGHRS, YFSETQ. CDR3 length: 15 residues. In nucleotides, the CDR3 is TGCGCCAGCAGCTTTACTAGCGGACTATCGAGCGAGCAGTTCTTC. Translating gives CASSFTSGLSSEQFF.

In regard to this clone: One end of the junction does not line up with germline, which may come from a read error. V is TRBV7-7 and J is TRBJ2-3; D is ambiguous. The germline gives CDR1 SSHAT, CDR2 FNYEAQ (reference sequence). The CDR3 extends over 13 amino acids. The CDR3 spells CASSLGLKDTQYF. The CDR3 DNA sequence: TGTGCTAGCAGCTTAGGTTTGAAGGATACGCAGTATTTT.

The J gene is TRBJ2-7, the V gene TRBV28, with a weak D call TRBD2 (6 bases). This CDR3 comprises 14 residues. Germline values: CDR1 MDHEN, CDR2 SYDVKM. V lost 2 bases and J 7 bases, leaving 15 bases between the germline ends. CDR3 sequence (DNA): TGTGCCAGCAGTTTAGGGAGCGGGTTAAGGGAGCAGTACTTC. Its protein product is CASSLGSGLREQYF.

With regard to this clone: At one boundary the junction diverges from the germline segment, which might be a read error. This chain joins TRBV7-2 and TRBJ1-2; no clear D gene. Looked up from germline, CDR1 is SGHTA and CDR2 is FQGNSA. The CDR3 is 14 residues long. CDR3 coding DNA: TGTGCCAGCAGCTTAGCCGGCAACGTTTTCGCGCCCGATTTC. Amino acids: CASSLAGNVFAPDF.

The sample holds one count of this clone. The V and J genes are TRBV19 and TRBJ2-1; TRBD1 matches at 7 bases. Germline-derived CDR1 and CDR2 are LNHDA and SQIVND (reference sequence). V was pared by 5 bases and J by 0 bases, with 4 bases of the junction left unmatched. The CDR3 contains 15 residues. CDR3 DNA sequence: TGTGCCAGTAGTGCACACAGGGGCTCCTACAATGAGCAGTTCTTC. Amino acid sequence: CASSAHRGSYNEQFF.

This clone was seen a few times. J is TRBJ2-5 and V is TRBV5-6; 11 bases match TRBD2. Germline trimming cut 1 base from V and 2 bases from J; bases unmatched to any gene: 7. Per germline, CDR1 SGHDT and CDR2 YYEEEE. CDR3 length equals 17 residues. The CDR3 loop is CASSLLVASGGQETQYF. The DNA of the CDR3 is TGTGCCAGCAGCTTGTTGGTGGCTAGCGGGGGGCAAGAGACCCAGTACTTC.

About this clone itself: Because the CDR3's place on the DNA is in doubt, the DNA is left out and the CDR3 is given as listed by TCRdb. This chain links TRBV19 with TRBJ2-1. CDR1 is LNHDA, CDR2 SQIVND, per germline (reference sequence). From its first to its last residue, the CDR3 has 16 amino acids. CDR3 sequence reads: CASTSVGGWGYNEQFF.

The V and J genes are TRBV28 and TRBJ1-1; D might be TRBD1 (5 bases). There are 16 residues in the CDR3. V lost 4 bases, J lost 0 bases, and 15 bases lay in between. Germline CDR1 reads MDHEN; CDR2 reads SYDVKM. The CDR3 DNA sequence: TGTGCCAGCAGTTCGGCTTACGGGACTGTGAACACTGAAGCTTTCTTT. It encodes CASSSAYGTVNTEAFF.

The CDR3 is CASSLAIGYNEQFF. CDR3 sequence (DNA): TGCGCCAGCAGCTTGGCCATAGGCTACAATGAGCAGTTCTTC. V usage is TRBV5-1 and J usage is TRBJ2-1, with D hard to call. Trimming removed 0 bases from V and 3 bases from J, with 7 bases in between. Germline assignment: CDR1 SGHRS and CDR2 YFSETQ. This CDR3 has 14 residues.